This T cell receptor beta chain derives from a study of cytotoxic CD8 clonotypes in ibrutinib-treated CLL. Background on the study: Mean productive templates were approximately 240,000; mean productive rearrangements were roughly 100,000. Notes on the study in general: Stable or contracted on treatment, public clonotypes were also uncommon.

Clones were read by immunoSEQ multiplex PCR, and TCRdb kept only the in-frame ones, dropping some. The data show 35,000 to 40,000 clones, roughly 72% seen once. Concerning this clone: Antigen: not known.

The germline V gene encodes CDR1 GTSNPN and CDR2 SVGIG (reference sequence). Trimming stripped 5 bases from V and 0 bases from J, with 13 bases between. The CDR3 covers 14 residues. The chain has TRBV30 and TRBJ1-1; D possibly corresponds to TRBD1 (5 bases). The sequencing used PBMCs, collected at disease progression, from a patient treated with ibrutinib. This clonotype was obtained from a human donor with chronic lymphocytic leukemia. CDR3 in amino acids: CAWGPSGMNTEAFF. The DNA for the CDR3 is TGTGCCTGGGGGCCTTCAGGGATGAACACTGAAGCTTTCTTT. The whole variable domain, remainder taken from reference TRBV30 and TRBJ1-1, is SQTIHQWPATLVQPVGSPLSLECTVEGTSNPNLYWYRQAAGRGLQLLFYSVGIGQISSEVPQNLSASRPQDRQFILSSKKLLLSDSGFYLCAWGPSGMNTEAFFGQGTRLTVV.